A single T cell receptor beta chain is shown here with its context. The sample comes from a study of T cell changes during pregnancy in multiple sclerosis. The germline gives CDR1 SGHTS, CDR2 YDEGEE. V shed 4 bases and J 7 bases; nucleotides not matched to a gene: 10. The CDR3 length is 15 residues. The protocol was immunoSEQ multiplex PCR, while the TCRdb copy is restricted to in-frame clones and leaves out a portion. Of approximately 70,000 clones in the sample, 91% were seen once. The specimen was peripheral blood, collected in the first trimester of pregnancy. This sequence joins TRBV5-8 and TRBJ1-4; 7 bases are a match to TRBD1. The sequence was obtained from a female donor with multiple sclerosis, enrolled in a pregnancy study. As DNA, the CDR3 is TGTGCCAGCAGCCGGGGGACAGTTGGCGGTGAAAAACTGTTTTTT. This gives the protein CASSRGTVGGEKLFF.